Presented here are 6 T cell receptor beta chains from one specimen sequenced in a study of early stage breast cancer tumors. Generated by immunoSEQ multiplex PCR, the TCRdb table keeps only in-frame clones and is missing some. The sample has approximately 70,000 clones, 80% seen once. Sequenced input: blood. The receptors come from a person aged 35-49 years with breast cancer.

This clone was counted a single time. CDR3 sequence reads: CASSYSNREKLFF. CDR3 in DNA: TGTGCCAGCAGTTACTCAAATAGGGAAAAACTGTTTTTT. The chain is built from TRBV6-5 and TRBJ1-4; D ambiguous. The CDR3 is 13 amino acids. Germline V gene sequence: CDR1 MNHEY, CDR2 SVGAGI. The ends were cut back, 0 bases at V and 8 bases at J, with 7 bases in the middle.

The rearrangement links TRBV27 to TRBJ1-4; tentative D call: TRBD1 (5 bases). Germline V gene data show CDR1 as MNHEY and CDR2 as SMNVEV (reference sequence). The CDR3 spans 14 residues. The germline V and J ends were trimmed by 3 bases and 3 bases, with 8 bases remaining between them. CDR3 in DNA: TGTGCCAGCAGTTTTGGGGACGCTAATGAAAAACTGTTTTTT. As protein: CASSFGDANEKLFF.

V usage is TRBV6-5 and J usage is TRBJ1-5; D possibly corresponds to TRBD1 (5 bases). Looked up from germline, CDR1 is MNHEY and CDR2 is SVGAGI. The CDR3 covers 15 residues. The ends were cut back, 4 bases at V and 4 bases at J, with 14 bases in the middle. CDR3 region: CASSSETEMNQPQHF. The CDR3 bases are TGTGCCAGCAGTTCGGAGACAGAGATGAATCAGCCCCAGCATTTT.

J is TRBJ1-1 and V is TRBV15; no firm D call. This CDR3 contains 13 residues. Trimming shortened V by 3 bases and J by 1 base, and 6 bases separated the two germline ends. CDR1 is LNHNV, CDR2 YYDKDF, per germline (reference sequence). CDR3 region: CATSRKGNTEAFF. The CDR3 coding sequence is TGTGCCACCAGCAGGAAAGGGAACACTGAAGCTTTCTTT.

The rearrangement joins TRBV6-4 to TRBJ2-2; D may correspond to TRBD1 or TRBD2 (5 bases each). V was clipped by 3 bases and J by 2 bases, with 13 bases between them. The CDR3 runs to 16 residues. Per germline, CDR1 MRHNA and CDR2 SNTAGT. The CDR3 nucleotides read TGTGCCAGCAGTGAAGAGGGGACCATAAACACCGGGGAGCTGTTTTTT. It translates to CASSEEGTINTGELFF.

This clone was counted a few times. The chain joins TRBV12-5 to TRBJ2-7; unclear D gene. V lost 5 bases and J lost 5, with 10 bases in between. The CDR3 length is 12 residues. The V gene's germline CDR1 is LGHNT and CDR2 FRNRAP. The CDR3 protein is CASGRSENEQYF. The CDR3 nucleotides are TGTGCTAGTGGTCGTTCCGAGAACGAGCAGTACTTC. The variable domain in full, completed from reference TRBV12-5 and TRBJ2-7, reads DARVTQTPRHKVTEMGQEVTMRCQPILGHNTVFWYRQTMMQGLELLAYFRNRAPLDDSGMPKDRFSAEMPDATLATLKIQPSEPRDSAVYFCASGRSENEQYFGPGTRLTVT.